These 30 T cell receptor beta chains share one sample of origin, sequenced in a study of T cells in Graves' hyperthyroidism and ophthalmopathy. Amplification of TCR beta CDR3 regions used RNA as the template. Using the HTBI primer set, a first-round RT-PCR was run on the TCR CDR3. TCRdb fed the multiplex PCR reads into MiXCR, producing one record per CDR3 protein. The profile covers around 490,000 distinct CDR3 sequences, with 20% appearing a single time and roughly 47% taken by the ten largest. Specimen: blood. The receptors stem from a man in his forties with Graves' ophthalmopathy.

This clonotype was recorded many times. J is TRBJ2-1 and V is TRBV18; D possibly corresponds to TRBD2 (5 bases). Trimming removed 6 bases at V and 10 bases at J, with 13 bases between. Germline V gives CDR1 KGHSH, CDR2 LQKENI. This CDR3 is 12 amino acids long. Written as DNA, the CDR3 is TGTGCCAGCTCGCCCTACGGCGGGGAGCAGTTCTTC. It encodes CASSPYGGEQFF.

V is TRBV15 and J is TRBJ2-7; TRBD1 matches at 9 bases. V lost 3 bases and J lost 2; bases outside the gene matches: 8. The CDR3 contains 16 residues. Germline V gene lookup returns CDR1 LNHNV and CDR2 YYDKDF (reference sequence). The CDR3 nucleotides are TGTGCCACCAGCAGTATAAGGACAGGGGACCCCTACGAGCAGTACTTC. Protein sequence: CATSSIRTGDPYEQYF.

This clonotype came up a few times. This chain links TRBV5-5 with TRBJ1-2, with TRBD1 matching 8 bases. The CDR3 is made up of 16 amino acids. Looked up from germline, CDR1 is SGHKS and CDR2 is YYEKEE (reference sequence). V was pared by 5 bases and J by 7 bases, with 16 bases of the junction left unmatched. The CDR3 DNA is TGTGCCAGCAGTGGGACAGGAGGAGGCTATTTTAGTGGCTACACCTTC. It specifies CASSGTGGGYFSGYTF.

A few counts support this clonotype. The J gene is TRBJ1-1, the V gene TRBV20-1; no clear D. CDR1 and CDR2 from the germline V gene are DFQATT and SNEGSKA (reference sequence). Trimming removed 6 bases at V and 10 bases at J, with 15 bases between. This CDR3 spans 11 amino acids. In DNA form, the CDR3 reads TGCAGTGCGCCTAATGTGGGAGTAGCTTTCTTT. Amino acids: CSAPNVGVAFF.

This clonotype was observed many times. The chain employs TRBV20-1 and TRBJ2-7, with 8 bases aligning to TRBD2. With V trimmed by 3 bases and J by 6 bases, 16 bases remained unmatched. This CDR3 has 16 residues. The germline V gene encodes CDR1 DFQATT and CDR2 SNEGSKA (reference sequence). The CDR3 loop reads CSARVLGTFRGGEQYF. Here the CDR3 DNA reads TGCAGTGCTAGGGTTCTCGGGACTTTCCGGGGGGGCGAGCAGTACTTC.

This clonotype was observed a handful of times. For the CDR3, the DNA is TGCAGCGTTGAGGTGGGGCAAGAGACCCAGTACTTC. Protein: CSVEVGQETQYF. The chain joins TRBV29-1 to TRBJ2-5; D not resolved. V was trimmed by 3 bases and J by 2 bases, leaving 7 bases between them. There are 12 residues in the CDR3. Per germline, CDR1 SQVTM and CDR2 ANQGSEA.

The rearrangement uses TRBV6-1 and TRBJ2-3; no reliable D call. The germline gives CDR1 MNHNS, CDR2 SASEGT. The CDR3 has 15 residues. The germline V and J ends were trimmed by 6 bases and 0 bases, with 13 bases remaining between them. CDR3 in DNA: TGTGCCAGCAGAGCCTCTGGGCATAGCACAGATACGCAGTATTTT. Translation: CASRASGHSTDTQYF.

The rearrangement uses TRBV11-2 and TRBJ2-1; 7 bases match TRBD2. The CDR3 spans 13 residues. The ends lost 1 base at V and 11 bases at J; junction bases unmatched: 5. Germline V CDR1 and CDR2: SGHAT, FQNNGV. CDR3: CASSLGSGEKQFF. DNA of the CDR3: TGTGCCAGCAGCTTAGGCAGCGGGGAAAAGCAGTTCTTC.

This rearrangement joins TRBV28 to TRBJ1-6; D gene unclear. Trimming left V 3 bases short and J 0 bases short, with 12 bases between. Germline CDR1 and CDR2: MDHEN and SYDVKM. CDR3 size: 17 residues. Here the CDR3 reads CASSLRATSSYNSPLHF. DNA of the CDR3: TGTGCCAGCAGTTTGAGGGCCACGAGCTCCTATAATTCACCCCTCCACTTT.

Comments on this clonotype: The junction departs from germline at one end; a sequencing error may be responsible. The CDR3 sequence is CASSPSANTGVLFF. In nucleotides, the CDR3 is TGTGCCAGCAGCCCCTCAGCGAACACCGGGGTGCTGTTTTTT. The J gene is TRBJ2-2, the V gene TRBV7-9, with D possibly matching TRBD2 (5 bases). This CDR3 spans 14 amino acids. The germline gives CDR1 SEHNR, CDR2 FQNEAQ (reference sequence). Combining the CDR3 with reference TRBV7-9 and TRBJ2-2 gives the whole variable domain DTGVSQNPRHKITKRGQNVTFRCDPISEHNRLYWYRQTLGQGPEFLTYFQNEAQLEKSRLLSDRFSAERPKGSFSTLEIQRTEQGDSAMYLCASSPSANTGVLFFGEGSRLTVL.

The V call is TRBV6-5, the J call TRBJ2-1; possible D gene TRBD1, 5 bases. The V end was cut by 0 bases, the J end by 5 bases, with 14 bases between. Germline-derived CDR1 and CDR2 are MNHEY and SVGAGI. This CDR3 has 16 amino acids. CDR3 residues: CASSYSLRGRDNEQFF. The CDR3 DNA follows: TGTGCCAGCAGTTACTCTCTAAGGGGTCGGGACAATGAGCAGTTCTTC.

This chain joins TRBV20-1 and TRBJ2-3, with 7 bases matching TRBD2. CDR3 size: 10 residues. Germline CDR1 reads DFQATT; CDR2 reads SNEGSKA (reference sequence). This CDR3 is CAQKRETQYF. DNA for the CDR3: TGCGCGCAGAAGCGGGAAACTCAGTATTTT.

V gene TRBV27 combines with J gene TRBJ2-3; TRBD1 agrees at 8 bases. Trimming took 6 bases from V and 0 from J; bases not matched to a gene: 8. Per germline, CDR1 MNHEY and CDR2 SMNVEV (reference sequence). The CDR3 loop spans 16 amino acids. The CDR3 protein is CASSSATGESTDTQYF. Here the CDR3 DNA reads TGTGCCAGCAGCTCGGCGACAGGGGAAAGCACAGATACGCAGTATTTT.

The chain links TRBV2 to TRBJ1-5; tentative D call: TRBD1 (6 bases). Deletions cut 1 base from V and 2 bases from J, with 6 bases between. The germline V gene has CDR1 SNHLY and CDR2 FYNNEI. This CDR3 has 14 amino acids. CDR3: CASSEDRGNQPQHF. The DNA for the CDR3 is TGTGCCAGCAGTGAAGACAGGGGCAATCAGCCCCAGCATTTT. Full variable domain (rest looked up from reference TRBV2 and TRBJ1-5): EPEVTQTPSHQVTQMGQEVILRCVPISNHLYFYWYRQILGQKVEFLVSFYNNEISEKSEIFDDQFSVERPDGSNFTLKIRSTKLEDSAMYFCASSEDRGNQPQHFGDGTRLSIL.

This clonotype was observed a handful of times. This chain connects TRBV19 to TRBJ2-2, with D unclear. CDR3 length: 15 residues. With 1 base removed from V and 4 bases from J, the gap between germline ends came to 10 bases. Germline lookup yields CDR1 LNHDA and CDR2 SQIVND (reference sequence). The CDR3 loop reads CASSIAGIGTGELFF. The CDR3 nucleotides are TGTGCCAGTAGTATAGCGGGTATAGGCACCGGGGAGCTGTTTTTT.

This clonotype occurred many times. The chain recombines TRBV27 with TRBJ2-1, with 8 bases identical to TRBD2. The germline V gene has CDR1 MNHEY and CDR2 SMNVEV (reference sequence). The CDR3 has 15 residues. With V trimmed by 6 bases and J by 3 bases, 7 bases remained unmatched. CDR3 nucleotides: TGTGCCAGCAGCTCCGGGACTAGAGGCTACAATGAGCAGTTCTTC. It translates to CASSSGTRGYNEQFF.

V and J are TRBV6-2 or TRBV6-3 and TRBJ2-5, with TRBD2 identical over 7 bases. The CDR3 runs to 17 residues. J lost 9 bases, V lost 6 bases, and 22 bases had no gene match. Germline V gene lookup returns CDR1 MNHEY and CDR2 SVGEGT. The CDR3, as DNA: TGTGCCAGCAGATATCCACGGGCTAGCGGAGATCTTGTGGCCCAGTACTTC. Residues: CASRYPRASGDLVAQYF.

This clonotype appeared a few times. The V call is TRBV9, the J call TRBJ2-2; 9 bases match TRBD1. Germline lookup yields CDR1 SGDLS and CDR2 YYNGEE. V shed 2 bases, J shed 6 bases, and the junction held 11 bases outside the gene matches. The CDR3 sequence is 17 residues long. The CDR3 loop reads CASSVLSGTGKAGELFF. In DNA, the CDR3 is TGTGCCAGCAGCGTCTTATCCGGGACAGGGAAGGCCGGGGAGCTGTTTTTT.

CDR3 coding DNA: TGCAGCGTTCGGACAGGTATGAGCAATCAGCCCCAGCATTTT. The encoded protein is CSVRTGMSNQPQHF. The chain recombines TRBV29-1 with TRBJ1-5, with 7 nucleotides matching TRBD1. The CDR3 extends over 14 amino acids. The germline gives CDR1 SQVTM, CDR2 ANQGSEA. The trim removed 5 bases at V and 1 base at J, leaving 5 bases unmatched.

This chain uses TRBV9 with TRBJ2-1, with TRBD2 matching over 10 bases. The ends lost 4 bases at V and 6 bases at J; junction bases unmatched: 7. CDR1 and CDR2 from the germline V gene are SGDLS and YYNGEE. The CDR3 loop spans 15 amino acids. The CDR3 region has the DNA TGTGCCAGCAGCACATCCGGGACTAGCGTCAATGAGCAGTTCTTC. It translates to CASSTSGTSVNEQFF.

This clonotype was detected ten times or more. V is TRBV12-3 or TRBV12-4 and J is TRBJ1-2; no definite D call. Trimming pared 5 bases from V and 7 bases from J, leaving 11 bases between. This CDR3 spans 12 amino acids. CDR3 DNA: TGTGCCAGCAGTGCCGCTAGCCCTGGCTACACCTTC. Protein product: CASSAASPGYTF.

This clonotype was seen more than once but under ten times. The gene calls are TRBV27 and TRBJ2-1, with a possible D match to TRBD1 (6 bases). Germline values: CDR1 MNHEY, CDR2 SMNVEV (reference sequence). The CDR3 extends over 11 amino acids. V was pared by 7 bases and J by 6 bases, with 7 bases between. The chain's CDR3 is CASKTGNEQFF. CDR3 DNA: TGTGCCAGCAAGACAGGCAATGAGCAGTTCTTC.

At least ten counts were recorded for this clonotype. The CDR3 DNA reads TGTGCCAGCAGCCGCCGAGGGGGAGGGTTCGAAGACACCGGGGAGCTGTTTTTT. Amino acid sequence: CASSRRGGGFEDTGELFF. V and J are TRBV14 and TRBJ2-2; possible D gene TRBD2, 7 bases. V shed 4 bases and J shed 3 bases, with 21 bases lying between them. CDR1 is SGHDN, CDR2 FVKESK, per germline. The CDR3 loop spans 18 amino acids.

The V call is TRBV7-9, the J call TRBJ1-6, with D tentatively TRBD1 (5 bases). V lost 1 base, J lost 7 bases, and 11 bases lay in between. Germline loops: CDR1 SEHNR, CDR2 FQNEAQ (reference sequence). The length of the CDR3 is 15 residues. The CDR3 bases are TGTGCCAGCAGCTTAGGTCGGCAGGGCAATTCACCCCTCCACTTT. Its translation is CASSLGRQGNSPLHF.

The V call is TRBV24-1, the J call TRBJ2-1; D is possibly TRBD2 (6 bases). The CDR3 length is 15 residues. V lost 2 bases and J lost 5, with 12 bases in between. Germline CDR1 is KGHDR and CDR2 is SFDVKD. The CDR3 is CATSDYPGTDNEQFF. The CDR3 DNA reads as TGTGCCACCAGTGATTACCCCGGGACTGACAATGAGCAGTTCTTC.

This clonotype was counted between two and nine times. The rearrangement uses TRBV9 and TRBJ2-7; D remains unclear. Germline CDR1 and CDR2: SGDLS and YYNGEE. The CDR3 totals 14 residues. The V gene lost 0 bases and the J gene lost 1 base, with 8 bases spanning the gap. As DNA, the CDR3 is TGTGCCAGCAGCGTAGCGGCGTTATCCTACGAGCAGTACTTC. This sequence encodes CASSVAALSYEQYF.

J is TRBJ2-6 and V is TRBV20-1; 8 nucleotides match TRBD2. From germline, CDR1 is DFQATT and CDR2 SNEGSKA (reference sequence). Germline trimming cut 6 bases from V and 1 base from J; bases unmatched to any gene: 11. The CDR3 spans 17 residues. In DNA, the CDR3 is TGCAGTGCGCCTCGTGTTAGCGGGACTTCTGGGGCCAACGTCCTGACTTTC. Translated: CSAPRVSGTSGANVLTF.

The table lists this clonotype with a few counts. The chain joins TRBV20-1 to TRBJ1-1; D is ambiguous. The CDR3 runs to 15 residues. CDR1 is DFQATT and CDR2 is SNEGSKA in the germline V gene (reference sequence). V was trimmed by 5 bases and J by 3 bases, leaving 19 bases between them. In DNA, the CDR3 is TGCAGTGCTCGCGACGTACCCCAGCGGGACACTGAAGCTTTCTTT. Protein sequence: CSARDVPQRDTEAFF.

This clonotype has ten or more counts. The chain is built from TRBV19 and TRBJ1-1; tentatively, D is TRBD1 (5 bases). The CDR3 has 13 residues. Trimming took off 7 bases at V and 5 bases at J, with 14 bases between the two ends. Germline lookup yields CDR1 LNHDA and CDR2 SQIVND (reference sequence). The chain's CDR3 is CASTFQDKTEAFF. In nucleotides, the CDR3 is TGTGCCAGTACCTTCCAGGACAAAACTGAAGCTTTCTTT.

The chain recombines TRBV11-2 with TRBJ1-1, with D hard to call. The germline gives CDR1 SGHAT, CDR2 FQNNGV. This CDR3 has 13 amino acids. Trimming pared 4 bases from V and 3 bases from J, leaving 9 bases between. The CDR3 sequence: CASSSEAHTEAFF. The CDR3 nucleotides are TGTGCCAGCAGCTCAGAGGCCCACACTGAAGCTTTCTTT.